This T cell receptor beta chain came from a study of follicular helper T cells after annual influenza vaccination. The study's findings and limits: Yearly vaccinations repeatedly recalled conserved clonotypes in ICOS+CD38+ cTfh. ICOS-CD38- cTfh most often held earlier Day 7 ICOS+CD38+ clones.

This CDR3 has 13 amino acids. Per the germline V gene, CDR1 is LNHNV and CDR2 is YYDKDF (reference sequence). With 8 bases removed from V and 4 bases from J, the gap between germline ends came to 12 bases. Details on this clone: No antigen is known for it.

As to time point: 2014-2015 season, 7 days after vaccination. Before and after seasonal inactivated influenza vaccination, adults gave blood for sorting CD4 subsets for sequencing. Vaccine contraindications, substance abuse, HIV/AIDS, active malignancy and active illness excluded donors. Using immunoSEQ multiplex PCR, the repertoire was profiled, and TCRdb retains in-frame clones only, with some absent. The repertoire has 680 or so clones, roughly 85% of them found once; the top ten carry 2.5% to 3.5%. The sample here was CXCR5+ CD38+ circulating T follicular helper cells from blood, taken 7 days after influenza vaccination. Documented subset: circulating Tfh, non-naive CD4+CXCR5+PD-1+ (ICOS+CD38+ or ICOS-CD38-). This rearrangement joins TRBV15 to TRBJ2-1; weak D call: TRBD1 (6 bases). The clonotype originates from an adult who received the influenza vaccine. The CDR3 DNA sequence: TGTGCCACCCGGGACAATTATTACAATGAGCAGTTCTTC. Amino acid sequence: CATRDNYYNEQFF.